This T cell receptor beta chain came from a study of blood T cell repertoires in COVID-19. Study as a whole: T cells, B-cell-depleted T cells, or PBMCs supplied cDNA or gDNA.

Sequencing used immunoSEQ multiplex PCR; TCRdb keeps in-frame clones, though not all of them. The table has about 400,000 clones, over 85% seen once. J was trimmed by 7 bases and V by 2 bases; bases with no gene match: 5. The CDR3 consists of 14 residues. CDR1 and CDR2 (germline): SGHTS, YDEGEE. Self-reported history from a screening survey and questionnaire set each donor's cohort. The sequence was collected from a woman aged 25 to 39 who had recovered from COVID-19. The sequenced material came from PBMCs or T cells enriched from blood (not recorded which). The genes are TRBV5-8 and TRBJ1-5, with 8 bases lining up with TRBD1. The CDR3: CASSFRTGWQPQHF. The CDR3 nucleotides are TGTGCCAGCAGCTTTCGGACAGGGTGGCAGCCCCAGCATTTT.